This T cell receptor beta chain derives from a study of T cell repertoires in cytomegalovirus infection. Study in general: The public TCR beta signatures pointed to both CMV infection and matching HLA type.

Germline assignment: CDR1 SGHVS and CDR2 FNYEAQ. Trimming shortened V by 4 bases and J by 8 bases, and 20 bases separated the two germline ends. The CDR3 is 16 amino acids. Study results and caveats: Identification of carriers of CMV plus the relevant HLA was achieved through cumulative public TCR beta family frequency. CMV-specific TCR beta clonotypes restricted by HLA-C dominated the ex vivo response.

This clonotype was counted a few times. Its matching antigen is unknown. In TCRdb, the reads were re-called with MiXCR into one record per CDR3 protein. The data show about 180,000 distinct CDR3 sequences, approximately 18% seen once. Sequences were obtained from CD8+ T cells from PBMCs. The sequence derives from a human donor in good health (CMV status not recorded). Some clones in this sample may be carry-over from other donors' samples. The chain uses TRBV7-6 and TRBJ1-4; D is possibly TRBD1 (5 bases). CDR3 sequence reads: CASSSTKGASGEKLFF. The CDR3 DNA sequence: TGTGCCAGCAGCTCAACCAAAGGGGCGTCTGGGGAAAAACTGTTTTTT.